This T cell receptor (beta chain) was obtained from a study of cytomegalovirus exposure and HLA in healthy donors. Study as a whole: Falling in the Caucasian-associated ancestry cluster were roughly 80% of under 500 genotyped donors. Study results and limitations: Being productive about 90% or about 30% of the time was typical of most TCR beta V segments in an earlier analysis.

Concerning this clone itself: Its antigen is still unknown.

13 Jbeta primers and 60 Vbeta primers were used for the PCR. The table came from immunoSEQ multiplex PCR; TCRdb's copy has only in-frame clones and leaves some out. This sample has 100,000 to 150,000 clones, with 80% found just once. Sample: PBMCs. This sequence originates from a female donor in good health and CMV-seropositive.

The CDR3 sequence: CTSSRASDLPYEQYF. In DNA, the CDR3 is TGCACCAGCAGCCGGGCTAGCGACTTGCCTTACGAGCAGTACTTC. The genes are TRBV1 and TRBJ2-7; the table's TRBD2 call for D was not verified on the DNA. TRBV1 is described as a pseudogene. This CDR3 contains 15 residues.